The clone carrying this T cell receptor beta chain showed up just a few times. Its antigen is unidentified. These data originate in a study of T cell repertoires in cytomegalovirus infection. As for the study in general: Selection of CMV epitopes for the study included recently identified HLA-C-restricted and well-studied HLA-B-restricted ones. Overall study results and limits: Using cumulative public TCR beta family frequency, the authors identified those who carried CMV together with the relevant HLA. CMV-specific TCR beta clonotypes restricted by HLA-C dominated the ex vivo response.

V was shortened by 1 base and J by 4 bases, with 7 bases between the two germline ends. This CDR3 has 14 amino acids. Germline-derived CDR1 and CDR2 are SGHTA and FQGNSA. TCRdb re-derived calls from the reads in MiXCR, one entry per CDR3 protein. The sample includes about 570,000 distinct CDR3 sequences, about 39% of them seen just once. Sequenced material: cultured PBMCs, taken from culture after CMV antigen stimulation. This receptor was obtained from a human donor in good health (CMV status not recorded). Some clones in this sample may be carry-over from other donors' samples. The chain uses TRBV7-2 and TRBJ2-2; no definite D call. The CDR3 loop is CASSLEVVTGELFF. The CDR3 DNA reads TGTGCCAGCAGCTTAGAAGTGGTCACCGGGGAGCTGTTTTTT.